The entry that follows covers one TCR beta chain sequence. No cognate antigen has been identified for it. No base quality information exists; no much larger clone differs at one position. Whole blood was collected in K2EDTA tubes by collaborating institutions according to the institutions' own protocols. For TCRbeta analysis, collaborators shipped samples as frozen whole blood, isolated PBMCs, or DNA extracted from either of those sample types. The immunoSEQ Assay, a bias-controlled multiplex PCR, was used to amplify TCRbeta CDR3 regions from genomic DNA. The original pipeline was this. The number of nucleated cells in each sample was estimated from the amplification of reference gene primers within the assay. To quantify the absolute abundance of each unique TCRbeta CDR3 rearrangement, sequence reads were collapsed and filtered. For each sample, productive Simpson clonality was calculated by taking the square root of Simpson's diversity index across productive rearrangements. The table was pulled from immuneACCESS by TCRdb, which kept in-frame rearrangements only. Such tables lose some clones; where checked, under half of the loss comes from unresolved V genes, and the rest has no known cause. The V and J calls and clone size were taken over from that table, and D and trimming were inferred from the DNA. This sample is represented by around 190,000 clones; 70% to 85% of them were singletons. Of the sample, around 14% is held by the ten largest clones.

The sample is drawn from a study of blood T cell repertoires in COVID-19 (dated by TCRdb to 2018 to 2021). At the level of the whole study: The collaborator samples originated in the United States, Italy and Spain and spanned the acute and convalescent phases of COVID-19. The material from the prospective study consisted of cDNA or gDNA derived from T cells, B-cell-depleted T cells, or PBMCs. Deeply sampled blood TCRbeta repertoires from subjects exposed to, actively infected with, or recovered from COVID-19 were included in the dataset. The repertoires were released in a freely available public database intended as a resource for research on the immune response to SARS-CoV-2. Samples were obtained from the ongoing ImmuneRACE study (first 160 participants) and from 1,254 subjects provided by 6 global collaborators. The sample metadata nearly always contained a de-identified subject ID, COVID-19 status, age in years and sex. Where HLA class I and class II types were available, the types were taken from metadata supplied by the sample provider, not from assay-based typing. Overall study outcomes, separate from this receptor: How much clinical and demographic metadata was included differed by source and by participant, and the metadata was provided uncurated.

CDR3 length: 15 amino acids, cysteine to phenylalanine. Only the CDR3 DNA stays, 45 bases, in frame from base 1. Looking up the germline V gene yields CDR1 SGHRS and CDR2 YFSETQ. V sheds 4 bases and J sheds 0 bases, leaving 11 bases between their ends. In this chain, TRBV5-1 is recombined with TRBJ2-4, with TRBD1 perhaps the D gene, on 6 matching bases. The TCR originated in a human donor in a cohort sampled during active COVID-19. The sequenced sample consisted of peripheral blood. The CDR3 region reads CASSGGRSAKNIQYF. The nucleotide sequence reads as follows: TGCGCCAGCAGCGGGGGCAGGTCAGCCAAAAACATTCAGTACTTC. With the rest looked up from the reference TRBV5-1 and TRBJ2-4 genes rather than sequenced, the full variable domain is KAGVTQTPRYLIKTRGQQVTLSCSPISGHRSVSWYQQTPGQGLQFLFEYFSETQRNKGNFPGRFSGRQFSNSRSEMNVSTLELGDSALYLCASSGGRSAKNIQYFGAGTRLSVL.